This TCR beta chain was sequenced during a study of CD8 T cells in ankylosing spondylitis (TCRdb year 2017). A note on the overall study: The study set out to find disease-linked TCR variants by profiling T cell receptor beta repertoires in ankylosing spondylitis patients and healthy donors. The full study cohort comprised 20 to 30 ankylosing spondylitis patients and 85 to 120 healthy donors. Peripheral blood was sampled, and synovial fluid was additionally collected from ankylosing spondylitis patients.

Reads for this sample came from an Illumina HiSeq 2500. Quantitative 5'-RACE with molecular barcodes was the method used to prepare the TCR beta libraries. The paper's data handling went like this. A new computational method based on a probabilistic model of VDJ rearrangement was used to identify disease-linked TCR variants. TCRdb handled the public reads itself, with Q25 trimming in fastp and clone calling in MiXCR, and kept productive beta chains. All rows with the same CDR3 protein become a single entry with the most common DNA and genes. TCRdb's processing, not the study's, gives the V and J calls here. This sample has some 150,000 distinct CDR3 sequences in its table, and over 9.5% of those were observed once. Roughly 4.3% of the sample is taken by the ten largest. Beyond this particular receptor, the publication reports: A TCR beta motif of several highly homologous amino acid variants appeared characteristic of blood from ankylosing spondylitis patients. Some motif variants were previously reported in synovial fluid and blood of reactive arthritis patients, suggesting common disease-initiation mechanisms. A CD8+ phenotype was shown by the disease-linked clones, which were found at relatively low frequencies in peripheral blood. Significant enrichment of the disease-linked clones was reported in matched synovial fluid samples from ankylosing spondylitis patients.

Based on the germline V gene, the CDR1 and CDR2 sequences are MGHDK and SYGVNS. V ends up 3 bases short and J 4 bases short, with an unmatched junction base count of 8. The CDR3 has 15 amino acids, counting the end cysteine and phenylalanine. Here the CDR3 DNA is all that survives: 45 bases in frame from base 1. This clonotype was seen repeatedly, ten times or more. Its antigen remains undetermined. Per-base quality was not reported, and no clone a single base away is much larger than it. The rearranged segments are TRBV25-1 and TRBJ1-1; 7 junctional bases match TRBD1. Material: blood, either unsorted or a sorted T cell fraction (not recorded which). The TCR comes from a female donor with ankylosing spondylitis or in good health (not recorded which). The CDR3 protein is CASSDSTGMATEAFF. The DNA sequence is given as TGTGCCAGCAGTGACTCGACAGGGATGGCCACTGAAGCTTTCTTT. Extended through the reference TRBV25-1 and TRBJ1-1 proteins, this CDR3 yields the full variable domain: EADIYQTPRYLVIGTGKKITLECSQTMGHDKMYWYQQDPGMELHLIHYSYGVNSTEKGDLSSESTVSRIRTEHFPLTLESARPSHTSQYLCASSDSTGMATEAFFGQGTRLTVV.